The source of this TCR beta chain is a study of shared clonotypes between healthy human individuals. Study observations and caveats: Genetic and exposure-history diversity was limited by the small donor number. Sequencing depth was a factor that was expected to affect clonotype sharing among donors.

This CDR3 spans 15 amino acids. Germline V CDR1 and CDR2: GTSNPN, SVGIG (reference sequence). V lost 1 base, J lost 3 bases, and 13 bases lay in between. As for this clone: What it recognizes is unknown.

Deep-level settings were used for running the assay. Sequencing used immunoSEQ multiplex PCR; TCRdb keeps in-frame clones, though not all of them. The sample lists fewer than 400,000 clones, over 65% seen once, with about a tenth in the top ten. The V call is TRBV30, the J call TRBJ1-5; D gene ambiguous. Specimen: memory CD4+ T cells sorted from blood. Subset indicated: CD45RA-negative fraction. The source of this sequence is a man in his thirties or forties in good health. CDR3: CAWSARPPFNQPQHF. In DNA form, the CDR3 reads TGTGCCTGGAGTGCGAGGCCGCCTTTCAATCAGCCCCAGCATTTT.